This T cell receptor (beta chain) was obtained from a study of blood T cell repertoires in COVID-19. This clone showed up just once. V lost 9 bases, J lost 1 base, and 21 bases lay in between. Looked up from germline, CDR1 is LNHDA and CDR2 is SQIVND (reference sequence). The CDR3 runs to 16 residues. In the original processing: For nucleated cells, counts were estimated from reference gene primer amplification. Only in-frame clones appear in the TCRdb table, and some are missing; sequencing was by immunoSEQ multiplex PCR. The V and J calls and clone size come from that table; D and trimming were worked out from the DNA. The data show more than 300,000 clones, with approximately 89% seen just once and over 0.7% held by the top ten.

The chain carries TRBV19 and TRBJ1-1; D gene unclear. The sample was PBMCs or T cells enriched from blood (not recorded which). This TCR was recovered from a woman aged 40 to 50 who had been exposed to COVID-19. The CDR3 sequence: CASTPRGQTSNTEAFF. CDR3 sequence (DNA): TGTGCCAGCACCCCCCGGGGTCAGACTTCGAACACTGAAGCTTTCTTT.